This is a list of T cell receptor beta chains from one sample in a study of OX40 agonist ivuxolimab in advanced cancers. This table comes from immunoSEQ multiplex PCR, and its TCRdb copy is limited to in-frame clones, with some not included. The profile covers 45,000 or so clones, with roughly 88% appearing a single time and around 2.5% taken by the ten largest. This material consisted of CD4+ or CD8+ T cells sorted from blood, taken in a trial of the OX40 agonist ivuxolimab. These receptors all stem from an adult with an advanced solid tumor such as melanoma, head and neck, liver or kidney cancer. CDR3s include the opening cysteine and the closing phenylalanine or tryptophan. A D gene is named only where the DNA matches it firmly. Expanded clones get a size class; other rows say once, few or many, or leave the size out.

j_call cdr3_length clone_size d_call v_call cdr3_aa cdr3_nt
TRBJ2-5 11 . . TRBV2 CASRTRDDTYF TGTGCCAGCAGGACCAGAGATGATACGTACTTC
TRBJ1-2 12 . TRBD1 TRBV4-1 CASSHPRGHYTF TGCGCCAGCAGCCACCCTAGGGGGCACTACACCTTC
TRBJ2-2 14 . TRBD2 TRBV27 CASSMPSGAGELFF TGTGCCAGCAGTATGCCTAGCGGGGCCGGGGAGCTGTTTTTT
TRBJ2-1 15 . TRBD2 TRBV27 CASSLLAGNYNEQFF TGTGCCAGCAGTTTACTAGCGGGAAACTACAATGAGCAGTTCTTC
TRBJ2-3 15 . . TRBV5-6 CASSSPGPQTDTQYF TGTGCCAGCAGCTCTCCCGGGCCCCAGACAGATACGCAGTATTTT
TRBJ2-7 16 . TRBD2 TRBV18 CASSPQTSGLQYEQYF TGTGCCAGCTCACCTCAGACTAGCGGGCTGCAATACGAGCAGTACTTC
TRBJ2-7 13 . TRBD1 TRBV7-3 CASSSGQEYEQYF TGTGCCAGCAGCTCCGGACAGGAGTACGAGCAGTACTTC
TRBJ1-1 12 . TRBD1 TRBV29-1 CSVVAQGWETFF TGCAGCGTTGTGGCACAGGGGTGGGAGACTTTCTTT
TRBJ1-2 15 . TRBD1 TRBV19 CASSITGVANYGYTF TGTGCCAGTAGTATCACAGGGGTAGCGAACTATGGCTACACCTTC
TRBJ2-2 15 . TRBD2 TRBV6-5 CASRRRTSEGGELFF TGTGCCAGCAGAAGACGGACTAGCGAGGGCGGGGAGCTGTTTTTT
TRBJ2-2 11 . . TRBV11-2 CASSPLGELFF TGTGCCAGCAGCCCCTTAGGGGAGCTGTTTTTT
TRBJ2-1 13 . TRBD1 TRBV6-4 CASSSTGYNEQFF TGTGCCAGCAGCTCGACAGGGTATAATGAGCAGTTCTTC
TRBJ1-6 13 . . TRBV7-3 CASSLGLNSPLHF TGTGCCAGCAGCTTAGGCCTTAATTCACCCCTCCACTTT
TRBJ1-2 11 few . TRBV10-3 CAINSPYGYTF TGTGCCATCAATTCACCCTATGGCTACACCTTC
TRBJ2-7 11 few . TRBV6-5 CASSYSGEQYF TGTGCCAGCAGTTACTCGGGGGAGCAGTACTTC
TRBJ2-1 18 . . TRBV21-1 CASNMKAAWGRPNNEQFF TGTGCCAGCAACATGAAAGCCGCATGGGGCCGTCCTAACAATGAGCAGTTCTTC
TRBJ1-2 13 . . TRBV5-4 CASSLGGDYGYTF TGTGCCAGCAGCTTGGGCGGAGACTATGGCTACACCTTC
TRBJ1-2 14 . . TRBV10-2 CASSEYSVSYGYTF TGCGCCAGCAGTGAGTACTCCGTTAGCTATGGCTACACCTTC